The 21 T cell receptor beta chains below were found in one sample sequenced in a study of OX40 agonist ivuxolimab in advanced cancers. Sequencing was performed with immunoSEQ multiplex PCR; in TCRdb, only in-frame clones are kept and a portion is missing. The data contain around 100,000 clones, 90% to 95% of them singletons. The sample consisted of CD4+ or CD8+ T cells sorted from blood, taken in a trial of the OX40 agonist ivuxolimab. Source of these receptors: an adult with an advanced solid tumor such as melanoma, head and neck, liver or kidney cancer.

The chain has TRBV7-9 and TRBJ2-1; D gene ambiguous. The germline V gene has CDR1 SEHNR and CDR2 FQNEAQ (reference sequence). The CDR3 extends over 12 amino acids. The V and J ends lost 5 bases and 3 bases respectively, with 5 bases between them. This CDR3 reads CASSPDYNEQFF. The CDR3 DNA is TGTGCCAGCAGCCCAGACTACAATGAGCAGTTCTTC.

The gene calls are TRBV29-1 and TRBJ2-7; the match to TRBD1 covers 10 bases. The CDR3 extends over 21 amino acids. Unmatched junction bases numbered 30, after V lost 7 bases and J lost 3 bases. Germline values: CDR1 SQVTM, CDR2 ANQGSEA. The CDR3 region has the DNA TGCAGCGCACCACGTCCCTCGACCGGGACAGGGGACTTCAAAACGGACTACGAGCAGTACGTC. Its translation is CSAPRPSTGTGDFKTDYEQYV.

V usage is TRBV6-5 and J usage is TRBJ1-1; tentative D call: TRBD1 (6 bases). Deletions cut 4 bases from V and 7 bases from J, with 19 bases between. The CDR3 totals 15 residues. Germline V gene lookup returns CDR1 MNHEY and CDR2 SVGAGI. DNA of the CDR3: TGTGCCAGCAGTTTCCCCGGGACAACGGTTGGTGAAGCTTTCTTT. Translated: CASSFPGTTVGEAFF.

The V gene is TRBV5-1, the J gene TRBJ2-1; tentatively, D is TRBD1 or TRBD2 (5 bases each). The CDR3 has 16 residues. With 1 base removed from V and 3 bases from J, the gap between germline ends came to 14 bases. The V gene's germline CDR1 is SGHRS and CDR2 YFSETQ. The CDR3 DNA reads TGCGCCAGCAGCTTGACAGGTGTGGCGGGCTACAATGAGCAGTTCTTC. It translates to CASSLTGVAGYNEQFF.

This clone was counted a single time. The V gene is TRBV18, the J gene TRBJ1-5; D is possibly TRBD1 (5 bases). Deletions cut 0 bases from V and 0 bases from J, with 12 bases between. Germline V gene sequence: CDR1 KGHSH, CDR2 LQKENI. The CDR3 has 17 residues. CDR3 in amino acids: CASSPPNTQDSNQPQHF. The CDR3 DNA reads TGTGCCAGCTCACCACCTAACACACAGGATAGCAATCAGCCCCAGCATTTT.

The rearrangement uses TRBV7-9 and TRBJ2-7; 7 positions match TRBD1. The germline V gene encodes CDR1 SEHNR and CDR2 FQNEAQ (reference sequence). This CDR3 has 14 residues. V gave up 5 bases and J gave up 3 bases; unmatched junction bases: 7. The CDR3 sequence is CASSRTGDNYEQYF. In nucleotides, the CDR3 is TGTGCCAGCAGCCGTACAGGGGACAACTACGAGCAGTACTTC.

A single count supports this clone. The chain employs TRBV7-9 and TRBJ2-1; unclear D gene. V shed 5 bases and J shed 4 bases, with 3 bases lying between them. The CDR3 has 11 residues. CDR1 and CDR2 from the germline V gene are SEHNR and FQNEAQ (reference sequence). CDR3 sequence (DNA): TGTGCCAGCAGCCCATACAATGAGCAGTTCTTC. Protein: CASSPYNEQFF. Full variable domain (outside the CDR3, taken from reference TRBV7-9 and TRBJ2-1): DTGVSQNPRHKITKRGQNVTFRCDPISEHNRLYWYRQTLGQGPEFLTYFQNEAQLEKSRLLSDRFSAERPKGSFSTLEIQRTEQGDSAMYLCASSPYNEQFFGPGTRLTVL.

This chain joins TRBV6-5 and TRBJ2-3; tentatively, D is TRBD2 (6 bases). CDR3 length: 13 amino acids. CDR1 MNHEY and CDR2 SVGAGI come from the germline V gene. V was clipped by 10 bases and J by 5 bases, with 16 bases between them. This CDR3 is CATRLVVEDTQYF. The CDR3 region has the DNA TGTGCCACCCGACTAGTCGTAGAAGATACGCAGTATTTT.

CDR3 in DNA: TGTGCCAGCAGTTACGCCCAGGGCCCCCTCCACTTT. This sequence encodes CASSYAQGPLHF. The chain has TRBV6-5 and TRBJ1-6; a weak D match, TRBD1 (5 bases). This CDR3 comprises 12 residues. Trimming removed 2 bases at V and 13 bases at J, with 9 bases between. CDR1 is MNHEY, CDR2 SVGAGI, per germline.

The chain couples TRBV4-2 to TRBJ2-7; the D is unclear. Germline V CDR1 and CDR2: LGHNA, YNFKEQ. The ends were cut back, 0 bases at V and 5 bases at J, with 14 bases in the middle. This CDR3 region has 15 residues. DNA of the CDR3: TGTGCCAGCAGCCAAGATTCTAGATCGGACGACGAGCAGTACTTC. This sequence encodes CASSQDSRSDDEQYF.

The V gene is TRBV6-1, the J gene TRBJ2-2; D is ambiguous. Germline lookup yields CDR1 MNHNS and CDR2 SASEGT. The CDR3 runs to 14 residues. Trimming took 4 bases from V and 1 from J, leaving 7 bases between them. The CDR3 sequence: CASSGIRNTGELFF. CDR3 DNA: TGTGCCAGCAGTGGCATACGGAACACCGGGGAGCTGTTTTTT.

The chain has TRBV6-6 and TRBJ1-4; possibly TRBD1 for D (6 bases). V lost 2 bases to trimming and J lost 8 bases, with 9 bases between them. The CDR3 runs to 13 residues. Per germline, CDR1 MNHNY and CDR2 SVGAGI (reference sequence). The CDR3: CASSYGRGEKLFF. CDR3 coding DNA: TGTGCCAGCAGTTACGGAAGGGGGGAAAAACTGTTTTTT.

V is TRBV18 and J is TRBJ2-6, with TRBD1 matching 8 bases. With 3 bases clipped from V and 2 bases from J, the junction kept 0 bases outside the gene matches. Germline V gene data show CDR1 as KGHSH and CDR2 as LQKENI. CDR3 length: 15 residues. The CDR3 region has the DNA TGTGCCAGCTCACCGGACAGGGCTGGGGCCAACGTCCTGACTTTC. Protein product: CASSPDRAGANVLTF.

CDR3 DNA: TGTGCCTGGAAGGAGTGGTCAGGGGGAACGACAGATACGCAGTATTTT. It specifies CAWKEWSGGTTDTQYF. The chain joins TRBV30 to TRBJ2-3, with 7 bases lining up with TRBD1. The CDR3 covers 16 residues. The ends lost 4 bases at V and 3 bases at J; junction bases unmatched: 13. Germline V CDR1 and CDR2: GTSNPN, SVGIG (reference sequence).

This rearrangement joins TRBV12-5 to TRBJ1-3, with a possible D match to TRBD1 (6 bases). This CDR3 region has 18 residues. V lost 1 base and J lost 2, with 18 bases in between. CDR1 and CDR2 from the germline V gene are LGHNT and FRNRAP. Here the CDR3 DNA reads TGTGCTAGTGGTTTGGGACTAAACAGGGTTGGGGCTGGAAACACCATATATTTT. Encoded protein: CASGLGLNRVGAGNTIYF.

The genes are TRBV18 and TRBJ1-1; 7 nucleotides line up with TRBD1. This CDR3 region has 16 residues. Trimming removed 2 bases from V and 3 bases from J; junction bases left unmatched: 9. The germline CDR1 and CDR2 sequences are KGHSH and LQKENI. The CDR3 region is CASSPGDSKRDTEAFF. The DNA for the CDR3 is TGTGCCAGCTCACCAGGGGACAGCAAAAGAGACACTGAAGCTTTCTTT.

The CDR3 protein is CASSFYSPSTDTQYF. The DNA for the CDR3 is TGTGCCAGCAGCTTTTACTCCCCTAGCACAGATACGCAGTATTTT. This chain links TRBV11-3 with TRBJ2-3; D gene ambiguous. The CDR3 is 15 residues long. Trimming removed 3 bases from V and 0 bases from J, with 10 bases in between. Germline lookup yields CDR1 SGHNT and CDR2 YENEEA.

The V gene is TRBV6-5, the J gene TRBJ1-4; D not certain. Germline V gives CDR1 MNHEY, CDR2 SVGAGI. The CDR3 covers 15 residues. The V gene lost 0 bases and the J gene lost 7 bases, with 12 bases spanning the gap. The CDR3 DNA sequence: TGTGCCAGCAGTTACTCCCAGGCCCAGATTGAAAAACTGTTTTTT. Translation: CASSYSQAQIEKLFF.

Points on this clone: Within the sample, other DNA sequences also encode this same CDR3. The chain joins TRBV30 to TRBJ2-5, with D perhaps TRBD2 (5 bases). CDR1 is GTSNPN and CDR2 is SVGIG in the germline V gene (reference sequence). The CDR3 contains 13 residues. V was shortened by 2 bases and J by 3 bases, with 10 bases between the two germline ends. The CDR3 spells CAWSPPGEETQYF. The CDR3, as DNA: TGTGCCTGGAGTCCGCCCGGGGAAGAGACCCAGTACTTC.

The chain uses TRBV12-5 and TRBJ2-3; D is unclear. CDR1 and CDR2 (germline): LGHNT, FRNRAP. With 4 bases removed from V and 0 bases from J, the gap between germline ends came to 5 bases. This CDR3 spans 13 amino acids. CDR3 coding DNA: TGTGCTAGTGGTTCTACTAGCACAGATACGCAGTATTTT. Its protein is CASGSTSTDTQYF.

V and J are TRBV12-2 and TRBJ1-5; TRBD1 was called by the table and not checked on the DNA. TRBV12-2 is a listed pseudogene. The CDR3 totals 16 residues. The CDR3, as DNA: TGTGCAAGTCGCTTAGATGGACAGGGGGCCTGTCAGCCCCAGCATTTT. This encodes CASRLDGQGACQPQHF.